The sequence of this TCR beta chain was determined in a study of blood T cell repertoires in COVID-19. Study in general: Researchers got acute and convalescent COVID-19 samples from the United States, Italy and Spain. Nucleic acid was either cDNA or gDNA, and it came from T cells, B-cell-depleted T cells, or PBMCs.

Original analysis: Estimated nucleated cell counts came from reference gene primer amplification. The table came from immunoSEQ multiplex PCR; TCRdb's copy has only in-frame clones and leaves some out. V and J calls and clone size are given by that table; D and trimming were obtained from the DNA. In the table there are tens of thousands of clones, approximately 87% of which are singletons. The CDR3 loop spans 14 amino acids. Germline CDR1 reads SGHRS; CDR2 reads YFSETQ. V shed 4 bases and J shed 0 bases, with 10 bases lying between them. Sequenced sample: peripheral blood. This chain uses TRBV5-1 with TRBJ1-2; maybe TRBD1 (6 bases). This sequence originates from a woman aged 55-70 years with acute or convalescent COVID-19. In nucleotides, the CDR3 is TGCGCCAGCAGCCGGGACACCTCTAACTATGGCTACACCTTC. It is translated as CASSRDTSNYGYTF.